Sequencing of this T cell receptor (beta chain) was carried out in a study of shared clonotypes between healthy human individuals. Across the whole study: A couple of women and a few men aged 18 to 49 served as donors.

V was pared by 1 base and J by 7 bases, with 7 bases of the junction left unmatched. Germline-derived CDR1 and CDR2 are MDHEN and SYDVKM. The CDR3 consists of 15 residues. Genomic DNA (from each subset) was split evenly across several immunoSEQ plates. Some clones are missing from TCRdb's copy, which holds only in-frame ones; the method was immunoSEQ multiplex PCR. The table shows about 640,000 clones, with 55% to 75% occurring only once. J is TRBJ2-1 and V is TRBV28; the match to TRBD2 covers 7 bases. This TCR came from a woman aged 25 to 39 in good health. Input material: memory CD4+ T cells sorted from blood. The sample's subset: CD45RA-negative fraction. CDR3 loop: CASSLSGGIGNEQFF. DNA of the CDR3: TGTGCCAGCAGTTTATCCGGGGGGATCGGAAATGAGCAGTTCTTC.